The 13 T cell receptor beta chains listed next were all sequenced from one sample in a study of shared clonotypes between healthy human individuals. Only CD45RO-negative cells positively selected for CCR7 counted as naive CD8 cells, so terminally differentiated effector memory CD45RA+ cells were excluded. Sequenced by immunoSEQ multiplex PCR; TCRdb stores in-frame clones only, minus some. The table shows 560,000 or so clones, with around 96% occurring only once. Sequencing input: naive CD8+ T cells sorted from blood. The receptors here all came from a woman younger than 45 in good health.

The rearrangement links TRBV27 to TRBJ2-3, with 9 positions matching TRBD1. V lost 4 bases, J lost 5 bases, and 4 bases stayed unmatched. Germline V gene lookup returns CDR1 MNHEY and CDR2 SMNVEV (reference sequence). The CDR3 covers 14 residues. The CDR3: CASSWTGAGDTQYF. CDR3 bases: TGTGCCAGCAGTTGGACAGGGGCAGGAGATACGCAGTATTTT.

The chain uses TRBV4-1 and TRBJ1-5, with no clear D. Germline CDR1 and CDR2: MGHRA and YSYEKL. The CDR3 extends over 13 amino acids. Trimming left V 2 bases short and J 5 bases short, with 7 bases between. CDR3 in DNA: TGCGCCAGCAGCCAATTTCCACATCAGCCCCAGCATTTT. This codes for CASSQFPHQPQHF.

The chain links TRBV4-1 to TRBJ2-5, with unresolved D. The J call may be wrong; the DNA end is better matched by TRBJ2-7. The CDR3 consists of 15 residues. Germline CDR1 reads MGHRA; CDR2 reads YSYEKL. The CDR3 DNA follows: TGCGCCAGCAGCCAAGCCCGGGCCGTTACCTACGAGCAGTACTTC. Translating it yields CASSQARAVTYEQYF.

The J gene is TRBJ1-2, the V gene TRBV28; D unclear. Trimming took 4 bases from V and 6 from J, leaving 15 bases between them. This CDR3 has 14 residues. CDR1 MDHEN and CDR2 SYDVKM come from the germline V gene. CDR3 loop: CASSWVGYGDGYTF. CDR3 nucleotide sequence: TGTGCCAGCAGTTGGGTCGGATATGGGGATGGCTACACCTTC.

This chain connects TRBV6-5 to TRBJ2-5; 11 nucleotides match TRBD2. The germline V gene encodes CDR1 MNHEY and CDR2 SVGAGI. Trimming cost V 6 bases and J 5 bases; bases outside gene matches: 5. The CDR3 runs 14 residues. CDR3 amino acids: CASSGLAGRETQYF. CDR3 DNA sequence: TGTGCCAGCAGCGGACTAGCGGGTCGTGAGACCCAGTACTTC.

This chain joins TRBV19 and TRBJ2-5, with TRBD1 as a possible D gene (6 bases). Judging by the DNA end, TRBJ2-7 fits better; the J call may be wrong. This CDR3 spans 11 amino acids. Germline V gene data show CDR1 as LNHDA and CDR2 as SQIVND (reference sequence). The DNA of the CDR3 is TGTGCCAGCAGGGGTGGATACGAGCAGTACTTC. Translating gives CASRGGYEQYF.

The CDR3 loop reads CASSQGAHPADTYEQYF. The CDR3 bases are TGCGCCAGCAGCCAAGGAGCCCACCCAGCGGATACCTACGAGCAGTACTTC. The chain links TRBV4-1 to TRBJ2-7; D is possibly TRBD2 (5 bases). The ends were cut back, 1 base at V and 2 bases at J, with 18 bases in the middle. The CDR3 has 17 amino acids. The germline gives CDR1 MGHRA, CDR2 YSYEKL.

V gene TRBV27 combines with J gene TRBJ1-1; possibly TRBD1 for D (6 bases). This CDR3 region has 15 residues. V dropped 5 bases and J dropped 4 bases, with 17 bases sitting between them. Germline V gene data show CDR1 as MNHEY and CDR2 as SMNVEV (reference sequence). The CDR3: CASSPQTGVGTEAFF. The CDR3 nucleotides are TGTGCCAGCAGTCCCCAGACAGGAGTAGGCACTGAAGCTTTCTTT.

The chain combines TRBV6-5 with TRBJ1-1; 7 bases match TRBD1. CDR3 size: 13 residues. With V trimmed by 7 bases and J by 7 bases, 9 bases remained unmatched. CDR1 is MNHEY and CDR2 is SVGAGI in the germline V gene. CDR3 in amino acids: CASNTLGQSEAFF. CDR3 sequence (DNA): TGTGCCAGCAATACCCTGGGACAGAGTGAAGCTTTCTTT.

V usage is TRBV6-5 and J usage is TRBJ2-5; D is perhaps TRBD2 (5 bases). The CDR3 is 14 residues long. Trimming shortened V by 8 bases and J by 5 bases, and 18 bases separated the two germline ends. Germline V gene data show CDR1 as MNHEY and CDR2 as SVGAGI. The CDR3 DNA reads TGTGCCAGCGGAGGTTCGGGCTCCCTGGAGACCCAGTACTTC. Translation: CASGGSGSLETQYF.

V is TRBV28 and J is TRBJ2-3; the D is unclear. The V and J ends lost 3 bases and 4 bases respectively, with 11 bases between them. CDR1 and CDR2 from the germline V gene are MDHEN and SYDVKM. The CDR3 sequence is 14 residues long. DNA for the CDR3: TGTGCCAGCAGTTTCGTGCTAGGCTCAGATACGCAGTATTTT. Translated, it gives CASSFVLGSDTQYF.

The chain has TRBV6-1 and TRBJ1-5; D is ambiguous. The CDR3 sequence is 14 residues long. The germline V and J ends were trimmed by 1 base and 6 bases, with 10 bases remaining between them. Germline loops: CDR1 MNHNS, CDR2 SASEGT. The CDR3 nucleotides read TGTGCCAGCAGTGAAGGGTCTTATCGTCAGCCCCAGCATTTT. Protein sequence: CASSEGSYRQPQHF.

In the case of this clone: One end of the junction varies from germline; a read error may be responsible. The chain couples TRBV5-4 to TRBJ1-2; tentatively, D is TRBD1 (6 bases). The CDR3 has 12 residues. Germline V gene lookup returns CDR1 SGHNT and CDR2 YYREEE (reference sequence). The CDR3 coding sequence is TGTGCCAGCAGCTTGGGGGGGGCGGACGGCTTATTC. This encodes CASSLGGADGLF.